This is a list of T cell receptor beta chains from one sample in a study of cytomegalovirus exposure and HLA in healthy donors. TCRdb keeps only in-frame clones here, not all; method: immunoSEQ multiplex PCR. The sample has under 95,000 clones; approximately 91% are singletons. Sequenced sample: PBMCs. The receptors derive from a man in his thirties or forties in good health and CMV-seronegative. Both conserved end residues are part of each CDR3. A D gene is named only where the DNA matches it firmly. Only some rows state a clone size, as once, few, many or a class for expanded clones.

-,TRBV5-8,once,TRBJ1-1,CASSLGRQPNTEAFF,TGTGCCAGCAGCTTGGGCCGACAGCCGAACACTGAAGCTTTCTTT
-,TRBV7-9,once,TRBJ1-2,CASDPGGSYGYTF,TGTGCCAGCGATCCAGGTGGCAGCTATGGCTACACCTTC
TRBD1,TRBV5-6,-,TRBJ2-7,CASSLDRGRYEQYF,TGTGCCAGCAGCTTGGACAGGGGGCGGTACGAGCAGTACTTC
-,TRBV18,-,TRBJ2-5,CASSPPTGFKETQYF,TGTGCCAGCTCACCACCAACAGGGTTTAAGGAGACCCAGTACTTC
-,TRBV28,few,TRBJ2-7,CASGLEQYF,TGTGCCAGTGGGCTCGAGCAGTACTTC
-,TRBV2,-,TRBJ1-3,CASRDSGNTIYF,TGTGCCAGCCGGGACTCTGGAAACACCATATATTTT
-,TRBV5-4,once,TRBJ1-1,CASSLVAGDTEAFF,TGTGCCAGCAGCTTGGTGGCAGGGGATACTGAAGCTTTCTTT
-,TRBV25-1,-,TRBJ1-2,CASSVTGGKGYTF,TGTGCCAGCAGTGTCACGGGGGGAAAAGGCTACACCTTC
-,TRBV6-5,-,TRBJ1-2,CASRRGRSGYGYTF,TGTGCCAGCAGAAGGGGCAGATCCGGCTATGGCTACACCTTC
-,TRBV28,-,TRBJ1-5,CASSTGSRQPQHF,TGTGCCAGCAGTACAGGGTCCCGCCAGCCCCAGCATTTT
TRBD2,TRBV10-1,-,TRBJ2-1,CASSESRRASGRNEQFF,TGCGCCAGCAGTGAGTCCAGGAGGGCTAGCGGGAGGAATGAGCAGTTCTTC
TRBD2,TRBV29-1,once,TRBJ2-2,CSAGTSGSNTGELFF,TGCAGCGCTGGGACTAGCGGATCGAACACCGGGGAGCTGTTTTTT
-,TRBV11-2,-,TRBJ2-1,CASSFGRHNEQFF,TGTGCCAGCAGCTTTGGCAGGCACAATGAGCAGTTCTTC
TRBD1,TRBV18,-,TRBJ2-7,CASSPGQGAFYEQYF,TGTGCCAGCTCACCGGGACAGGGGGCTTTCTACGAGCAGTACTTC
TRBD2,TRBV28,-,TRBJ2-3,CQQFGPGLAGTDTQYF,TGCCAGCAGTTCGGTCCGGGACTAGCGGGGACAGATACGCAGTATTTT
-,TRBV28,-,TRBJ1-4,CASSTGSLEKLFF,TGTGCCAGCAGCACAGGGAGTCTTGAAAAACTGTTTTTT
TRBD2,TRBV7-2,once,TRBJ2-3,CASSLVLAGLKATQYF,TGTGCCAGCAGCTTAGTGCTAGCGGGTCTAAAGGCTACGCAGTATTTT
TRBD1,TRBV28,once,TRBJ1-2,CASSPDRVGGYTF,TGTGCCAGCAGCCCAGACAGGGTGGGGGGCTACACCTTC
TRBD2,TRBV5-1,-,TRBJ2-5,CASCYWGRASETQYF,TGCGCCAGCTGCTACTGGGGGAGGGCCTCAGAGACCCAGTACTTC
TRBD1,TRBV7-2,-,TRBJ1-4,CASSSRQGDEKLFF,TGTGCCAGCAGCTCCAGACAGGGAGACGAAAAACTGTTTTTT
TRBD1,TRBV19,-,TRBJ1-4,CASSIRGQDNEKLFF,TGTGCCAGTAGTATCAGGGGACAGGATAATGAAAAACTGTTTTTT
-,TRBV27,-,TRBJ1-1,CASSLTGGHGTEAFF,TGTGCCAGCAGTTTAACCGGGGGGCACGGCACTGAAGCTTTCTTT
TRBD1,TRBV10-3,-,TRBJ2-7,CAISEPKVDRGKGSYEQYF,TGTGCCATCAGTGAGCCCAAAGTAGACAGGGGAAAAGGGTCCTACGAGCAGTACTTC
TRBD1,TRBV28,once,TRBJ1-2,CASRRTGNYGYTF,TGTGCCAGCAGAAGGACAGGAAACTATGGCTACACCTTC
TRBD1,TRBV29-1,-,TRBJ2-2,CSVGDRAPGELFF,TGCAGCGTTGGAGACAGGGCCCCCGGGGAGCTGTTTTTT
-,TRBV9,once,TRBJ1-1,CASSESRVNTEAFF,TGTGCCAGCAGCGAGAGCAGGGTAAACACTGAAGCTTTCTTT
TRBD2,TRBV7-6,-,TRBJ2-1,CASSPLVIAGRFNEQFF,TGTGCCAGCAGCCCTTTGGTAATAGCGGGGAGATTCAATGAGCAGTTCTTC
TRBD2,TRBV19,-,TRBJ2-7,CASRGLGLYEQYF,TGTGCCAGTAGGGGACTAGGACTATACGAGCAGTACTTC
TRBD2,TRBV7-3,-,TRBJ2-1,CASSPQGTSGRAIINEQFF,TGTGCCAGCAGCCCCCAAGGGACTAGCGGGAGGGCCATCATAAATGAGCAGTTCTTC
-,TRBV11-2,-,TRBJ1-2,CASSLEGLSYTF,TGTGCCAGCAGCTTAGAAGGACTGAGCTACACCTTC
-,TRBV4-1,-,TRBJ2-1,CASSPSGGEPYNEQFF,TGCGCCAGCAGCCCCTCGGGGGGCGAGCCCTACAATGAGCAGTTCTTC
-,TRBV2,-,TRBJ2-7,CASSDGVVAYEQYF,TGTGCCAGCAGTGACGGGGTAGTCGCCTACGAGCAGTACTTC
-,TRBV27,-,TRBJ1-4,CASHSATNEKLFF,TGTGCCAGCCACAGTGCAACTAATGAAAAACTGTTTTTT